One and the same sample provided the 10 T cell receptor beta chains below, sequenced in a study of identical twins. Each CDR3 protein gets one entry after TCRdb re-called the 5' RACE reads with MiXCR. The table records hundreds of thousands of distinct CDR3 sequences, under 9% of them present only once. The sample also formed part of further work on yellow fever vaccine responses in identical twins.

Material: memory (CD45RO+) T cells sorted from blood. The origin of the receptors is a woman between 18 and 30 years old in good health.

This clonotype was counted ten times or more. The rearrangement links TRBV5-5 to TRBJ1-2; 11 bases map to TRBD1. The CDR3 totals 15 residues. Germline CDR1 and CDR2: SGHKS and YYEKEE (reference sequence). Trimming took 4 bases from V and 3 from J; bases not matched to a gene: 5. The chain's CDR3 is CASSEGTGGDYGYTF. The CDR3 nucleotides read TGTGCCAGCAGCGAGGGGACAGGGGGTGACTATGGCTACACCTTC.

The CDR3 protein is CASRPGDATNEQFF. CDR3 coding DNA: TGTGCCAGCAGACCGGGAGACGCTACCAATGAGCAGTTCTTC. The chain joins TRBV28 to TRBJ2-1; TRBD2 might be the D (6 bases). With 6 bases removed from V and 6 bases from J, the gap between germline ends came to 15 bases. Germline assignment: CDR1 MDHEN and CDR2 SYDVKM. This CDR3 is built from 14 residues.

This clonotype occurred a few times. This sequence joins TRBV5-5 and TRBJ2-4, with D uncertain. V was shortened by 0 bases and J by 5 bases, with 9 bases between the two germline ends. The V gene's germline CDR1 is SGHKS and CDR2 YYEKEE (reference sequence). This CDR3 comprises 14 residues. This CDR3 reads CASSLVGSQNIQYF. The CDR3 DNA reads TGTGCCAGCAGCTTGGTAGGCAGCCAAAACATTCAGTACTTC.

This chain links TRBV18 with TRBJ2-5, with D unclear. From germline, CDR1 is KGHSH and CDR2 LQKENI. V dropped 2 bases and J dropped 5 bases, with 6 bases sitting between them. The CDR3 is 12 residues long. In DNA form, the CDR3 reads TGTGCCAGCTCACCAGAGTCGGAGACCCAGTACTTC. Its protein is CASSPESETQYF.

The sample holds many counts of this clonotype. The chain is built from TRBV5-1 and TRBJ2-2, with D uncertain. Germline lookup yields CDR1 SGHRS and CDR2 YFSETQ. V was shortened by 0 bases and J by 1 base, with 7 bases between the two germline ends. The CDR3 length is 15 residues. The CDR3 bases are TGCGCCAGCAGCTTGGACGTAGGGAACACCGGGGAGCTGTTTTTT. Translating gives CASSLDVGNTGELFF.

This clonotype was seen only a few times. The chain couples TRBV5-1 to TRBJ2-3; D is perhaps TRBD1 or TRBD2 (6 bases each). Trimming pared 5 bases from V and 1 base from J, leaving 11 bases between. CDR3 length: 14 residues. The V gene's germline CDR1 is SGHRS and CDR2 YFSETQ. The CDR3 DNA sequence: TGCGCCAGCAGAAGGGGGGACCGCACAGATACGCAGTATTTT. Protein product: CASRRGDRTDTQYF.

The chain carries TRBV7-8 and TRBJ2-2; 11 bases are shared with TRBD1. Trimming took 2 bases from V and 7 from J; bases not matched to a gene: 6. There are 16 residues in the CDR3. The germline V gene encodes CDR1 SGHVS and CDR2 FQNEAQ. CDR3 loop: CASSLWTGGANGELFF. Written as DNA, the CDR3 is TGTGCCAGCAGCTTATGGACAGGGGGCGCTAACGGGGAGCTGTTTTTT.

The chain combines TRBV28 with TRBJ2-3; 7 positions agree with TRBD2. Germline CDR1 reads MDHEN; CDR2 reads SYDVKM. This CDR3 spans 14 amino acids. V lost 6 bases and J lost 7; bases outside the gene matches: 10. The chain's CDR3 is CASRPLAGVHTQYF. In DNA, the CDR3 is TGTGCCAGCAGGCCCCTTGCGGGGGTGCATACGCAGTATTTT. The complete variable domain, with remaining parts taken from reference TRBV28 and TRBJ2-3, reads DVKVTQSSRYLVKRTGEKVFLECVQDMDHENMFWYRQDPGLGLRLIYFSYDVKMKEKGDIPEGYSVSREKKERFSLILESASTNQTSMYLCASRPLAGVHTQYFGPGTRLTVL.

Ten or more counts support this clonotype. The V and J genes are TRBV11-2 and TRBJ2-1, with 7 bases matching TRBD2. The germline CDR1 and CDR2 sequences are SGHAT and FQNNGV. CDR3 length: 15 residues. The V segment lost 8 bases and the J segment 3 bases; nucleotides outside the gene matches: 10. CDR3 sequence (DNA): TGTGCCAGCGCCCGCATAGCGGGTCGCTACAATGAGCAGTTCTTC. Translation gives CASARIAGRYNEQFF.

This clonotype was counted a few times. The rearrangement links TRBV3-1 to TRBJ2-1; TRBD2 aligns across 13 bases. The CDR3 contains 16 residues. The V segment lost 4 bases and the J segment 9 bases; nucleotides outside the gene matches: 9. CDR1 and CDR2 from the germline V gene are LGHDT and YNNKEL (reference sequence). The DNA for the CDR3 is TGTGCCAGCAGCCCAAGGACTAGCGGGAGATCTGGTGAGCAGTTCTTC. Translating gives CASSPRTSGRSGEQFF.